This TCR beta chain comes out of a study of cytomegalovirus exposure and HLA in healthy donors. Study results and limitations: A later analysis reportedly identified an Asian-associated ancestry cluster as carrying fewer N-insertions than the roughly 600-donor mean.

This clone came up once. Antigen specificity is unknown. Healthy bone marrow donors made up the cohort. At sampling all donors were nominally healthy, likely with unrecorded immune exposures. This CDR3 contains 15 residues. Deletions cut 4 bases from V and 2 bases from J, with 12 bases between. The germline V gene has CDR1 SEHNR and CDR2 FQNEAQ (reference sequence). This PCR relied on a set of 60 Vbeta primers and 13 Jbeta primers. The protocol was immunoSEQ multiplex PCR, while the TCRdb copy is restricted to in-frame clones and leaves out a portion. The table lists roughly 160,000 clones, roughly 85% of them singletons.

The sample comprised PBMCs. V gene TRBV7-9 combines with J gene TRBJ2-1; D gene unclear. The TCR was taken from a man aged 25-40 years in good health and CMV-seropositive. The CDR3 DNA is TGTGCCAGCAGCTGGCAATCCACAACCTACAATGAGCAGTTCTTC. As protein: CASSWQSTTYNEQFF.